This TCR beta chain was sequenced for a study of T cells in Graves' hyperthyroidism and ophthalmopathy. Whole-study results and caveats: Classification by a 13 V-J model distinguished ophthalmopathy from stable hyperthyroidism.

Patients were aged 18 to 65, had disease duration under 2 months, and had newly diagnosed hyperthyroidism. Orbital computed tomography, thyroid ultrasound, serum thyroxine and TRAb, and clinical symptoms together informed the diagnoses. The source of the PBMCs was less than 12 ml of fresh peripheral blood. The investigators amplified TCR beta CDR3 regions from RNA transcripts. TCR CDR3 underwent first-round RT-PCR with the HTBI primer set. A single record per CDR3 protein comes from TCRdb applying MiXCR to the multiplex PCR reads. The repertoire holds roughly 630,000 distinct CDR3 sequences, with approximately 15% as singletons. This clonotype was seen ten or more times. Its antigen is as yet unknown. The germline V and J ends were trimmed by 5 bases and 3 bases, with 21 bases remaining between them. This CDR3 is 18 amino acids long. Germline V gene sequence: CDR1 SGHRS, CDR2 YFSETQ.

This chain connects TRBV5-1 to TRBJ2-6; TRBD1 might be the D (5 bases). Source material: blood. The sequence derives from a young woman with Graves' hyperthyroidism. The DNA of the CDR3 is TGCGCCAGCAGTCTTACAACCGACGTCAGGGATGGGGCCAACGTCCTGACTTTC. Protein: CASSLTTDVRDGANVLTF. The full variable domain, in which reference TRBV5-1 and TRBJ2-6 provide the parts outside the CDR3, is KAGVTQTPRYLIKTRGQQVTLSCSPISGHRSVSWYQQTPGQGLQFLFEYFSETQRNKGNFPGRFSGRQFSNSRSEMNVSTLELGDSALYLCASSLTTDVRDGANVLTFGAGSRLTVL.